Listed below are T cell receptor beta chains from one sample, sequenced in a study of blood T cell repertoires in COVID-19. Sequenced by immunoSEQ multiplex PCR; TCRdb stores in-frame clones only, minus some. The sample shows about 120,000 clones, more than 75% of them seen only once. Sequenced: peripheral blood. The receptors were gathered from a woman in her forties or fifties with acute or convalescent COVID-19. The CDR3 runs from the conserved cysteine through the conserved F or W. A D gene is named only where the DNA matches it firmly. Where a row states a size, it is once, few, many or the class of an expanded clone; other rows omit it.

-,TRBJ2-1,TRBV12-3/TRBV12-4,-,TGTGCCAGCACCCCCCCCACATATAATGAGCAGTTCTTC,CASTPPTYNEQFF
TRBD1,TRBJ1-1,TRBV18,-,TGTGCCAGCTCTCCCGGACAGGAAAACACTGAAGCTTTCTTT,CASSPGQENTEAFF
TRBD1,TRBJ1-4,TRBV28,-,TGTGCCAGCAGTTCACCGGGACAGGGGGACGAAAAACTGTTTTTT,CASSSPGQGDEKLFF
-,TRBJ2-7,TRBV30,-,TGTGCCTGGAGATCTATTGACAGGAGCTCCTACGAGCAGTACTTC,CAWRSIDRSSYEQYF
-,TRBJ2-7,TRBV12-2,few,TGTGCAAGTCGCTCTAAGGGACGGGACAGGGGCTACGAGCAGTACTTC,CASRSKGRDRGYEQYF
-,TRBJ1-6,TRBV6-5,-,TGTGCCAGCAACAGAGTGATGGAAGATCCCCTCCACTTT,CASNRVMEDPLHF
TRBD2,TRBJ2-7,TRBV9,-,TGTGCCAGCAGCGTAGCTGCTAGCGGGGCCTACGAGCAGTACTTC,CASSVAASGAYEQYF
-,TRBJ1-2,TRBV29-1,-,TGCAGCCCAACCGTGACAGGAAACTATGGCTACACCTTC,CSPTVTGNYGYTF
TRBD1,TRBJ2-7,TRBV5-6,once,TGTGCCAGCAGCCTAGACAGGGGGCTACACGAGCAGTACTTC,CASSLDRGLHEQYF
-,TRBJ1-4,TRBV6-2/TRBV6-3,few,TGTGCCAGCAGTTCTCGGGACATATCGGATGAAAAACTGTTTTTT,CASSSRDISDEKLFF
-,TRBJ1-6,TRBV6-5,once,TGTGCCAGCAGTTACCAGGGAAATTCACCCCTCCACTTT,CASSYQGNSPLHF
-,TRBJ1-1,TRBV19,-,TGTGCCAGTAGTTCCCAGGTGAACACTGAAGCTTTCTTT,CASSSQVNTEAFF
-,TRBJ2-1,TRBV12-5,-,TGTGCTAGTGGTTTGTACAGGGTCCTCAATGAGCAGTTCTTC,CASGLYRVLNEQFF
-,TRBJ2-5,TRBV28,few,TGTGCCAGCAGTTTCTTTGACAGGAAAACGGAGACCCAGTACTTC,CASSFFDRKTETQYF
-,TRBJ1-4,TRBV6-5,-,TGTGCCAGCAATTATCAGGGGAGTGAAAAACTGTTTTTT,CASNYQGSEKLFF
-,TRBJ1-1,TRBV19,-,TGTGCCAGTAGTATAGAACTTGAAGCTTTCTTT,CASSIELEAFF
TRBD1,TRBJ2-5,TRBV5-8,medium-sized,TGTGCCAGCAGCTTCCTACAGGGGACCTTACAAGAGACCCAGTACTTC,CASSFLQGTLQETQYF
TRBD2,TRBJ2-7,TRBV12-5,-,TGTGCTAGTGGTTTGCCGACTAGCGGGCTGACCTACGAGCAGTACTTC,CASGLPTSGLTYEQYF
-,TRBJ1-1,TRBV11-2,-,TGTGCCAGCAGCTTATATTCGGGGACTGAAGCTTTCTTT,CASSLYSGTEAFF
-,TRBJ1-1,TRBV5-1,-,TGCGCCAGCAGCTTGGACAGGGAATCGACTGAAGCTTTCTTT,CASSLDRESTEAFF
TRBD1,TRBJ1-1,TRBV29-1,-,TGCAGCGGGGGACAGTACACTGAAGCTTTCTTT,CSGGQYTEAFF
TRBD1,TRBJ1-2,TRBV5-1,-,TGCGCCAGCAGCAACTACAGGGGGGCGGATCTCTATGGCTACACCTTC,CASSNYRGADLYGYTF
-,TRBJ1-1,TRBV19,-,TGTGCCAGTAGTCCCAGGGGTGGGAACACTGAAGCTTTCTTT,CASSPRGGNTEAFF